Listed below are T cell receptor beta chains from one sample, sequenced in a study of cytomegalovirus exposure and HLA in healthy donors. The method was immunoSEQ multiplex PCR; TCRdb's version includes in-frame clones alone and lacks a portion of them. The data show about 120,000 clones, less than 85% seen once. The sample consisted of PBMCs. These receptors were obtained from a female donor in good health and CMV-seronegative. CDR3s include the opening cysteine and the closing phenylalanine or tryptophan. Fields, in order: CDR3 length, J gene, V gene, D gene, clone size, CDR3 DNA, CDR3 protein. D genes are given only for firm matches. Rows may omit the clone size; those that give it use once, few, many or a size class.

14 TRBJ2-1 TRBV21-1 NA NA TGTGCCAGCAGCAAAAGGGACAGAGACAATGAGCAGTTCTTC CASSKRDRDNEQFF
13 TRBJ1-2 TRBV2 TRBD1 NA TGTGCCAGCTTCGGGACAGTCCTTTATGGCTACACCTTC CASFGTVLYGYTF
16 TRBJ2-2 TRBV5-6 TRBD1 NA TGTGCCAGCAGCCCCGGGACAGGGACGAACACCGGGGAGCTGTTTTTT CASSPGTGTNTGELFF
18 TRBJ2-7 TRBV9 NA few TGTGCCAGCAGCGTAGGAGGGGGAAAGACGCAACCGGGCTACGAGCAGTACTTC CASSVGGGKTQPGYEQYF
13 TRBJ2-7 TRBV5-4 TRBD2 NA TGTGCCAGCAGCCATACTAGCGGCTACGAGCAGTACTTC CASSHTSGYEQYF
16 TRBJ2-7 TRBV2 TRBD1 NA TGTGCCAGCAGTGATTTTGGACAGGCGACTTCCTACGAGCAGTACTTC CASSDFGQATSYEQYF
15 TRBJ1-2 TRBV18 NA once TGTGCCAGCTCAGCGGGAGGCAGTTCTAACTATGGCTACACCTTC CASSAGGSSNYGYTF
15 TRBJ2-5 TRBV2 TRBD2 NA TGTGCCAGCAGTGAACCATTAGCGGGCGAAGAGACCCAGTACTTC CASSEPLAGEETQYF
11 TRBJ1-2 TRBV29-1 NA NA TGCAGCGCCGGTGGGGAGCGCGGCTACACCTTC CSAGGERGYTF
15 TRBJ1-3 TRBV11-2 NA NA TGTGCCAGCAGCTACGGACACTTCTCTGGAAACACCATATATTTT CASSYGHFSGNTIYF
19 TRBJ2-2 TRBV27 TRBD2 once TGTGCCAGCAGTTTATCGTCACTAGCGGGAGGGGGGTGGACCGGGGAGTTGTTTTTT CASSLSSLAGGGWTGELFF
15 TRBJ2-7 TRBV27 NA NA TGTGCCAGCAGTTTATCTGCAAGCAAACTCTACGAGCAGTACTTC CASSLSASKLYEQYF
14 TRBJ1-2 TRBV5-4 NA NA TGTGCCAGCAGTGCTGACAACTCTAACTATGGCTACACCTTC CASSADNSNYGYTF
15 TRBJ2-7 TRBV6-1 NA NA TGTGCCAGCAGTGAAATACGAGAAACCCCCTACGAGCAGTACTTC CASSEIRETPYEQYF
14 TRBJ1-2 TRBV6-5 NA NA TGTGCCAGCAGTTACTCCCCTCGGGTGGCGGGCTACACCTTC CASSYSPRVAGYTF
15 TRBJ2-6 TRBV14 NA NA TGTGCCAGCAGCCAGATGGGTTTACGGGATGGCGTCCTGACTTTC CASSQMGLRDGVLTF
14 TRBJ2-3 TRBV6-4 TRBD2 NA TGTGCCAGCAGGGTAGCGGGGGACACAGATACGCAGTATTTT CASRVAGDTDTQYF
14 TRBJ2-7 TRBV27 TRBD2 NA TGTGCCAGCAGTTTATCGGGGGGGTTTGGCGAGCAGTACTTC CASSLSGGFGEQYF
15 TRBJ1-4 TRBV9 TRBD1 NA TGTGCCAGCAGCATTTCGACAGGGGGCGGGGAAAAACTGTTTTTT CASSISTGGGEKLFF
15 TRBJ1-5 TRBV7-3 TRBD1 few TGTGCCAGCAGCTTAAGGGACAGGGGTCGTCAGCCCCAGCATTTT CASSLRDRGRQPQHF
14 TRBJ1-2 TRBV5-6 TRBD1 NA TGTGCCAGCAGCCCCCTGACAGGGGACAATGGCTACACCTTC CASSPLTGDNGYTF
15 TRBJ2-7 TRBV2 TRBD1 NA TGTGCCAGCAGTCTCGTAGGACAGGGGTCCTACGAGCAGTACTTC CASSLVGQGSYEQYF
15 TRBJ1-2 TRBV4-1 NA NA TGCGCCAGCAGCCAAGCTCTCCGGGAGCCCGGAGGCTACACCTTC CASSQALREPGGYTF
14 TRBJ1-1 TRBV27 NA once TGTGCCAGCAGTTTAAGCAGGGGAAACACTGAAGCTTTCTTT CASSLSRGNTEAFF
11 TRBJ1-2 TRBV5-1 TRBD1 NA TGCGCCAGCTCAGGGGGCCTGGGCTACACCTTC CASSGGLGYTF
15 TRBJ2-1 TRBV5-4 NA NA TGTGCCAGCAGCCCGACCGGGACTTCCTACAATGAGCAGTTCTTC CASSPTGTSYNEQFF
13 TRBJ2-7 TRBV5-1 NA NA TGCGCCAGCAGCTTGAACGGGAACTACGAGCAGTACTTC CASSLNGNYEQYF
18 TRBJ1-3 TRBV11-2 NA NA TGTGCCAGCAGCTTGTCCGGGACTCCACAATACTCTGGAAACACCATATATTTT CASSLSGTPQYSGNTIYF
16 TRBJ2-2 TRBV7-2 TRBD1 NA TGTGCCAGCAGCTTAGACGGGACAGGCCGGTCCGGGGAGCTGTTTTTT CASSLDGTGRSGELFF
17 TRBJ2-1 TRBV9 TRBD2 NA TGTGCCAGCAGCGTAGGGGGGGGGACTAGTAACTCCTATGAGCAGTTCTTC CASSVGGGTSNSYEQFF
17 TRBJ2-3 TRBV10-1 TRBD2 once TGCGCCAGCAGTGAGTCGACGGGGGGACGGGGGACAGATACGCAGTATTTT CASSESTGGRGTDTQYF
13 TRBJ2-3 TRBV15 NA NA TGTGCCACCAACAGGAGGGAGGCAGATACGCAGTATTTT CATNRREADTQYF
15 TRBJ1-1 TRBV2 NA NA TGTGCCAGCAGTGAAGAGCTGCTAGCGGGCACTGAAGCTTTCTTT CASSEELLAGTEAFF
15 TRBJ2-1 TRBV7-6 TRBD2 NA TGTGCCAGCAGCTTAGTGGCTAGCGGGAGAAATGAGCAGTTCTTC CASSLVASGRNEQFF
13 TRBJ2-2 TRBV7-3 NA NA TGTGCCAGCAGCCACTCGACAGTAGGGGAGCTGTTTTTT CASSHSTVGELFF
13 TRBJ1-2 TRBV15 TRBD1 NA TGTGCCACCAGCATAGGACAGGCTTATGGCTACACCTTC CATSIGQAYGYTF
15 TRBJ1-4 TRBV5-5 NA once TGTGCCAGCAGCTATGGAGGGCGTGGGAGCGAAAAACTGTTTTTT CASSYGGRGSEKLFF